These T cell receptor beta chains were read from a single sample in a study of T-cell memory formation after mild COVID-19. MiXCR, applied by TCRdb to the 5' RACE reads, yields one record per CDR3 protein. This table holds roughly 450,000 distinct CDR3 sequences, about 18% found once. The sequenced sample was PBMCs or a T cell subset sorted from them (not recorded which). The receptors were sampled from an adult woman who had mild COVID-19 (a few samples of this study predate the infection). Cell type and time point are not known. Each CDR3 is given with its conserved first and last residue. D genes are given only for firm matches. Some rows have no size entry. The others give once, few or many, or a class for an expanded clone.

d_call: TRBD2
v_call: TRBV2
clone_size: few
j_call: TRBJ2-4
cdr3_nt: TGTGCCAGCAGTGCCGGGACTATAGCCAAAAACATTCAGTACTTC
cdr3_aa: CASSAGTIAKNIQYF

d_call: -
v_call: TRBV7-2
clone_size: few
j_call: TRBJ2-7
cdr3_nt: TGTGCCAGCACCTTGTTAGGGGGGCCCTACTACGAGCAGTACTTC
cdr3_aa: CASTLLGGPYYEQYF

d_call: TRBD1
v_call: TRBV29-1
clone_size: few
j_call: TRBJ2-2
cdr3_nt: TGCAGCGTCAGGACAGGGGGGACCGGGGAGCTGTTTTTT
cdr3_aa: CSVRTGGTGELFF

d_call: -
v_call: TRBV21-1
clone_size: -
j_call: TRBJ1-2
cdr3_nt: TGTGCCAGCAGCATCATCAGGGGGCGCAGCTATGGCTACACCTTC
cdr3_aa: CASSIIRGRSYGYTF

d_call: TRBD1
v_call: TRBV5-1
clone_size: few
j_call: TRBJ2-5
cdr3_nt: TGCGCCAGCAGCATAGCGACAGGGGGCGCGGAGACCCAGTACTTC
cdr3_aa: CASSIATGGAETQYF

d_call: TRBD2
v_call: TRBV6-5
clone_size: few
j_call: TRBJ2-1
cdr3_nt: TGTGCCAGCAGTTACCCCGGACTAGCGGGAAATGAGCAGTTCTTC
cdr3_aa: CASSYPGLAGNEQFF

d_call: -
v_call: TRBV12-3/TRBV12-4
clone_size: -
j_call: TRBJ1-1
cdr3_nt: TGTGCCAGCAGTTACGCGGATGAAGCTTTCTTT
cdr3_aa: CASSYADEAFF

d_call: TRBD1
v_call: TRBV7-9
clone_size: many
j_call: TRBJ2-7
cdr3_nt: TGTGCCAGCAGCTCCTCCGACAGGGGGCTCTTAAAGTTTACCTACGAGCAGTACTTC
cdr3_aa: CASSSSDRGLLKFTYEQYF

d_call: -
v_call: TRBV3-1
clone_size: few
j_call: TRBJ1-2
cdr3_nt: TGTGCCAGCAGCCAAGGTCTAATCGGGGGCCAAGGGAATGGCTACACCTTC
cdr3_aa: CASSQGLIGGQGNGYTF

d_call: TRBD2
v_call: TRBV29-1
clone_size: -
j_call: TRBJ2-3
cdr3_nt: TGCAGAGTTGAAGATCTAGCGGGAGGGCCCTCAGATACGCAGTATTTT
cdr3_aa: CRVEDLAGGPSDTQYF

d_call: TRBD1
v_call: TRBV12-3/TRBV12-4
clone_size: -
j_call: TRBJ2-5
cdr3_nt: TGTGCCAGCATTTTACCCGGACAGGGGGAGACCCAGTACTTC
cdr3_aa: CASILPGQGETQYF

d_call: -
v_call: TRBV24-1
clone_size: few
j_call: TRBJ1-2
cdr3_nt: TGTGCCACTTTCATCTTTCACTTC
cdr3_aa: CATFIFHF

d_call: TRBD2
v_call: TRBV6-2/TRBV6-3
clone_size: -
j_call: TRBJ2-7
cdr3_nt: TGTGCCAGCAGTTACTCACGGACTAGCGGGTACGAGCAGTACTTC
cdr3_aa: CASSYSRTSGYEQYF

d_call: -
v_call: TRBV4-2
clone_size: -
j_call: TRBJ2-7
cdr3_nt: TGTGCCAGCAGCGGCCCTAGCCGAGGCGAGCAGTACTTC
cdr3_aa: CASSGPSRGEQYF

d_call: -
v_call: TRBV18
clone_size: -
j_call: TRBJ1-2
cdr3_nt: TGTGCCAGCTCACCACAGGGGGATAACTATGGCTACACCTTC
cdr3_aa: CASSPQGDNYGYTF

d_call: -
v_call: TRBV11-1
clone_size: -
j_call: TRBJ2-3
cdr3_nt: TGTGCCAGCAGCTTAGAGGAAGTCTCGCAGTATTTT
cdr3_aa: CASSLEEVSQYF

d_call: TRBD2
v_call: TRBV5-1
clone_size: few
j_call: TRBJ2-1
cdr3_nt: TGCGCCAGCAGCCCAGCGGGGGAGTGGGGTGAGCAGTTCTTC
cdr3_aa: CASSPAGEWGEQFF

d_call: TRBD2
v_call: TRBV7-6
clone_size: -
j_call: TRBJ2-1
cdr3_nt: TGTGCCAGCAGCTTGGTTGAGCTAGCGGGAAGAGAGCAGTTCTTC
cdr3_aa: CASSLVELAGREQFF

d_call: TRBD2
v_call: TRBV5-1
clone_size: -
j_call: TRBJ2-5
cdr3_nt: TGCGCCAGCAGCTTGGTTGCTAGCGGGGGCCAAGAGACCCAGTACTTC
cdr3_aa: CASSLVASGGQETQYF

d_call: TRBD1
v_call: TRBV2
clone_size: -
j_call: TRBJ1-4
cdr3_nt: TGTGCCAGCAGTGGTGTGGGGACAGGGGAGGCAAAACTGTTTTTT
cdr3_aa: CASSGVGTGEAKLFF

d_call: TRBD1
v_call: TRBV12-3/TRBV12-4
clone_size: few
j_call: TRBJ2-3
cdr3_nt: TGTGCCAGCAGCCACGAGACAGGGTCCCTCACAGATACGCAGTATTTT
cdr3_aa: CASSHETGSLTDTQYF

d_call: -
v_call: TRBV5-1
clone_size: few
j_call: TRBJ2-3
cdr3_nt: TGCGCCAGCAGCCCGGCTAGCGCTGGGGATACGCAGTATTTT
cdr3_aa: CASSPASAGDTQYF

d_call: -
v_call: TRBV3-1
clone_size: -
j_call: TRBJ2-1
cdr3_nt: TGTGCCAGCAGCCAAGGGGCTAGCTATGAGCAGTTCTTC
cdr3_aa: CASSQGASYEQFF

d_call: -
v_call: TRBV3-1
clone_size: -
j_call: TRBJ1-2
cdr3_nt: TGTGCCAGCAGCCCCGACGGGTTTGGGGGCTACACCTTC
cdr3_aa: CASSPDGFGGYTF

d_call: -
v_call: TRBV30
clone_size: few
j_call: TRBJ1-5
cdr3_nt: TGTGCCTGGAGTCCCGGGGCAGGGCGAGATCAGCCCCAGCATTTT
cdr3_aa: CAWSPGAGRDQPQHF

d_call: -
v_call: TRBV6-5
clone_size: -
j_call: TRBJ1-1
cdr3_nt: TGTGCCAGCAGTTACCGTCTTAACACTGAAGCTTTCTTT
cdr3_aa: CASSYRLNTEAFF

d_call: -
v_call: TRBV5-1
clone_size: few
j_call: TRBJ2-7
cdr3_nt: TGCGCCAGCAGCTTGGAGGGACCGGTCTACGAGCAGTACTTC
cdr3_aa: CASSLEGPVYEQYF

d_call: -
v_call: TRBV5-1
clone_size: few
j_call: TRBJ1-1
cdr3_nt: TGCGCCAGCAGCAGGTCCGGGAGAGACACTGAAGCTTTCTTT
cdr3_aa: CASSRSGRDTEAFF

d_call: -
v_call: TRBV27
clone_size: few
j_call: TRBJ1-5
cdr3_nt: TGTGCCAGCGGGCTCAAAAGGGGCGGCAATCAGCCCCAGCATTTT
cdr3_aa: CASGLKRGGNQPQHF

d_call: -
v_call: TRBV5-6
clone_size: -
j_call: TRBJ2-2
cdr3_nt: TGTGCCAGCAGCTTGGGGCACCGGGCCGGGGAGCTGTTTTTT
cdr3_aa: CASSLGHRAGELFF

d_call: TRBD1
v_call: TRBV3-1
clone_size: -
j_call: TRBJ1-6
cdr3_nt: TGTGCCAGCAGCCTATCACGGACAGGGGGAGAATCACCCCTCCACTTT
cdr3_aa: CASSLSRTGGESPLHF

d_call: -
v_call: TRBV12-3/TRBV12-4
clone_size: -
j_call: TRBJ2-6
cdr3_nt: TGTGCCAGCACCAACTCCCCGATTCCTGGGGCCAACGTCCTGACTTTC
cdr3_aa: CASTNSPIPGANVLTF

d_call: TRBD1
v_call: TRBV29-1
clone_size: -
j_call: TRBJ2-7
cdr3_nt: TGCAGCGTTGGACAGGGGTCGAACGAGCAGTACTTC
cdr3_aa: CSVGQGSNEQYF

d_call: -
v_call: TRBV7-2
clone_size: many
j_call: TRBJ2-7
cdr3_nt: TGTGCCAGCAGCTCTACCCACTACGAGCAGTACTTC
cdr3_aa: CASSSTHYEQYF

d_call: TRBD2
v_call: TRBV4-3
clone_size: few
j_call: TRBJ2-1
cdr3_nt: TGCGCCAGCAGCCAACTTCTAGCGGGAGGGCCGTTCGATGAGCAGTTCTTC
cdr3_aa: CASSQLLAGGPFDEQFF

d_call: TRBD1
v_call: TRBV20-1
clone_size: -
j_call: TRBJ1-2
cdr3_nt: TGCAGTGCTCCCGATTCCGGGACAGATATTTCAAGATATGGCTACACCTTC
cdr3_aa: CSAPDSGTDISRYGYTF

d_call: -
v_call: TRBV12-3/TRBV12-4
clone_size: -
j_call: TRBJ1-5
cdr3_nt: TGTGCCAGCACTCCTTGGGGACTTAATAGCAATCAGCCCCAGCATTTT
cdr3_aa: CASTPWGLNSNQPQHF

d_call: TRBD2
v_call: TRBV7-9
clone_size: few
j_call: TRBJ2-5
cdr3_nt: TGTGCCAGCCAGAGGTCGACTAGCCCCTCAGGGGAGACCCAGTACTTC
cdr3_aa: CASQRSTSPSGETQYF

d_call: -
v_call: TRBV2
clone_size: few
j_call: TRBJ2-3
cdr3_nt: TGTGCCAGAAGTGCCGTCAGGGACACAGATACGCAGTATTTT
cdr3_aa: CARSAVRDTDTQYF

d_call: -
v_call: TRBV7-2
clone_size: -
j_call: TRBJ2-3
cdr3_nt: TGTGCCAGCAGCTACCGGACCCGGGAAAGGCAGTATTTT
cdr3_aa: CASSYRTRERQYF

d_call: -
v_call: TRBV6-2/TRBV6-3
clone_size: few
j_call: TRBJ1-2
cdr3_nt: TGTGCCAGCAGTTCGTCAATCTATGGCTACACCTTC
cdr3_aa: CASSSSIYGYTF

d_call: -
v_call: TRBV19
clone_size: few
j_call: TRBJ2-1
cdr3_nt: TGTGCCAGTAGTATGACTGTAGATTACAATGAGCAGTTCTTC
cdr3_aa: CASSMTVDYNEQFF

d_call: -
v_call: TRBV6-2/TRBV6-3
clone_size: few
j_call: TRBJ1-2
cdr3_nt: TGTGCCAGCAGCCGCATGGATTCAAAGGGCTATGGCTACACCTTC
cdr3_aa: CASSRMDSKGYGYTF

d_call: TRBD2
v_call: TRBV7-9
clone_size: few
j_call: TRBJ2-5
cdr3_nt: TGTGCCAGCAGCTTAGATTGGGGGGGGTGGAAGACCCAGTACTTC
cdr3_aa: CASSLDWGGWKTQYF

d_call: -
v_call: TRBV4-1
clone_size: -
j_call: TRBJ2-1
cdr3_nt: TGCGCCAGCAGCCAAGATAGAGCGCGAGAGCAGTTCTTC
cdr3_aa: CASSQDRAREQFF

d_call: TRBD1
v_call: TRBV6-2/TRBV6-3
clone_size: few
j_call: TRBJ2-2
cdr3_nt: TGTGCCAGCAGCCCGACGGGACAGGGGGCCGGGGAGCTGTTTTTT
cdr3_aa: CASSPTGQGAGELFF

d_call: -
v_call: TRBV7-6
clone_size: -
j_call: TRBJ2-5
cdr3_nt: TGTGCCAGCAGTCAATACAGGGTAGAGACCCAGTACTTC
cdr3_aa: CASSQYRVETQYF

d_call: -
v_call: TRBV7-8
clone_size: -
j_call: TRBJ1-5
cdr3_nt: TGTGCCAGCAGCTTAGCCGGAGGCAGTCAGCCCCAGCATTTT
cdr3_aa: CASSLAGGSQPQHF

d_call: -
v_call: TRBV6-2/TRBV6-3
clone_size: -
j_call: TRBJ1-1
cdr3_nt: TGTGCCAGCAGTTACACAGGGCAGAACACTGAAGCTTTATTT
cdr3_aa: CASSYTGQNTEALF

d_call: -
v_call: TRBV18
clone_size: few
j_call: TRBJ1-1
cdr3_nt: TGTGCCAGCTCACCAACCTTTGGGGGACCGAACACTGAAGCTTTCTTT
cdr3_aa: CASSPTFGGPNTEAFF

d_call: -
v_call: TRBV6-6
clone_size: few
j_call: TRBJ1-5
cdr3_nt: TGTGCCAGCCAAGACAGGTTATCCCAGCCCCAGCATTTT
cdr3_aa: CASQDRLSQPQHF

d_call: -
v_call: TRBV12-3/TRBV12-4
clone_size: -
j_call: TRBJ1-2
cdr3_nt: TGTGCCAGCAGGGCACCGGGATATCCAAACTATGGCTACACCTTC
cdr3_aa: CASRAPGYPNYGYTF

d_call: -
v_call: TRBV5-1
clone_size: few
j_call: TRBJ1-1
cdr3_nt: TGCGCCAGCAGCTTGGCATCTCCGGGCACTGAAGCTTTCTTT
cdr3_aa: CASSLASPGTEAFF

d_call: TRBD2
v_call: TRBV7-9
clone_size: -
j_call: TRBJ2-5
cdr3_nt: TGTGCCAGCAGCTGGGGACTAGCTACGGAGACCCAGTACTTC
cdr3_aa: CASSWGLATETQYF

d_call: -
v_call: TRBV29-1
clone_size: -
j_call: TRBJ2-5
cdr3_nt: TGCAGCGTTGAAAAGCGTAACTTACAAGAGACCCAGTACTTC
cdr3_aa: CSVEKRNLQETQYF

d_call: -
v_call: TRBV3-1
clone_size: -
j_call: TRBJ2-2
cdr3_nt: TGTGCCAGCAGCCGCCTAGGGGGCACCGGGGAGCTGTTTTTT
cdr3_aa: CASSRLGGTGELFF

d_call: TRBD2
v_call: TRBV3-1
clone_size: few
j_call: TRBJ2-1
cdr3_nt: TGTGCCAGCAGCCCTAGCGGGGGGGCCGAAAATGAGCAGTTCTTC
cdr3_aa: CASSPSGGAENEQFF

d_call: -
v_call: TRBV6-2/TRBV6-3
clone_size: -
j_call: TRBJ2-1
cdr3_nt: TGTGCCAGCAGCGATGCGGTTGGGACGAATGAGCAGTTCTTC
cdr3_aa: CASSDAVGTNEQFF

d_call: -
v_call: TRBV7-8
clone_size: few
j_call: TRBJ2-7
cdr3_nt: TGTGCCAGCAGCTTAGGGACGAGGGGCCCCTACGAGCAGTACTTC
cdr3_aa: CASSLGTRGPYEQYF